These 11 T cell receptor beta chains were all obtained from the same sample, sequenced in a study of control samples from healthy donors and cancer patients. TCRdb keeps only in-frame clones here, not all; method: immunoSEQ multiplex PCR. The repertoire holds about 57,000 clones, with 80% to 95% as singletons. Sequencing was performed on PBMCs. The receptors were gathered from a man younger than 45 with colorectal cancer.

The count of this clone is one. This chain connects TRBV30 to TRBJ2-2; D could derive from TRBD1 or TRBD2 (5 bases each). The V end was cut by 4 bases, the J end by 5 bases, with 8 bases between. CDR1 is GTSNPN, CDR2 SVGIG, per germline (reference sequence). The CDR3 spans 12 residues. CDR3 loop: CAWNGGTGELFF. CDR3 nucleotides: TGTGCCTGGAATGGGGGTACCGGGGAGCTGTTTTTT. Combining the CDR3 with reference TRBV30 and TRBJ2-2 gives the whole variable domain SQTIHQWPATLVQPVGSPLSLECTVEGTSNPNLYWYRQAAGRGLQLLFYSVGIGQISSEVPQNLSASRPQDRQFILSSKKLLLSDSGFYLCAWNGGTGELFFGEGSRLTVL.

The chain uses TRBV9 and TRBJ2-6, with D hard to call. The CDR3 spans 16 residues. Per the germline V gene, CDR1 is SGDLS and CDR2 is YYNGEE. V lost 4 bases and J lost 3, with 14 bases in between. The CDR3 bases are TGTGCCAGCAGCAACCGCCGAATGATTGGGGCCAACGTCCTGACTTTC. It specifies CASSNRRMIGANVLTF. Together with reference TRBV9 and TRBJ2-6, the CDR3 gives the full variable domain: DSGVTQTPKHLITATGQRVTLRCSPRSGDLSVYWYQQSLDQGLQFLIQYYNGEERAKGNILERFSAQQFPDLHSELNLSSLELGDSALYFCASSNRRMIGANVLTFGAGSRLTVL.

The chain recombines TRBV11-2 with TRBJ2-3, with 11 nucleotides matching TRBD2. The CDR3 is 15 residues long. Trimming removed 5 bases from V and 1 base from J; junction bases left unmatched: 2. Germline lookup yields CDR1 SGHAT and CDR2 FQNNGV. The CDR3 region has the DNA TGTGCCAGCAGCCCGGGACTAGCGGGCACAGATACGCAGTATTTT. It codes for CASSPGLAGTDTQYF.

This chain links TRBV9 with TRBJ2-7, with D perhaps matching TRBD1 or TRBD2 (5 bases each). V was cut by 1 base and J by 6 bases, with 11 bases left in between. Germline CDR1 is SGDLS and CDR2 is YYNGEE. This CDR3 is 13 amino acids long. This CDR3 is CASSVWSRGEQYF. The CDR3 DNA sequence: TGTGCCAGCAGCGTATGGTCGAGGGGCGAGCAGTACTTC.

This sequence joins TRBV5-4 and TRBJ1-1; maybe TRBD1 (5 bases). V lost 3 bases, J lost 2 bases, and 14 bases lay in between. CDR1 and CDR2 (germline): SGHNT, YYREEE (reference sequence). The length of the CDR3 is 15 residues. CDR3 loop: CASSSPGQANTEAFF. The CDR3 region has the DNA TGTGCCAGCAGCTCCCCAGGGCAGGCTAACACTGAAGCTTTCTTT.

This clone was seen a single time. The chain joins TRBV4-1 to TRBJ1-4; D is perhaps TRBD1 (5 bases). V shed 0 bases and J shed 0 bases, with 8 bases lying between them. In germline, CDR1 is MGHRA, CDR2 YSYEKL. The CDR3 spans 16 residues. CDR3 bases: TGCGCCAGCAGCCAAGAACGGGGGACAACTAATGAAAAACTGTTTTTT. This sequence encodes CASSQERGTTNEKLFF.

This clone was seen just once. The V call is TRBV30, the J call TRBJ1-5; tentatively, D is TRBD1 (5 bases). Trimming shortened V by 5 bases and J by 5 bases, and 10 bases separated the two germline ends. Looked up from germline, CDR1 is GTSNPN and CDR2 is SVGIG (reference sequence). The CDR3 is made up of 12 amino acids. In DNA, the CDR3 is TGTGCCTGGGGTGGCAGGGATCAGCCCCAGCATTTT. Translated, it gives CAWGGRDQPQHF.

V is TRBV29-1 and J is TRBJ1-1, with D perhaps TRBD1 (5 bases). The V end was cut by 4 bases, the J end by 0 bases, with 12 bases between. Per germline, CDR1 SQVTM and CDR2 ANQGSEA. The CDR3 runs 14 residues. CDR3 sequence: CSVGRGSLNTEAFF. CDR3 nucleotide sequence: TGCAGCGTTGGCCGGGGGTCTCTGAACACTGAAGCTTTCTTT. Full variable domain (missing parts from reference TRBV29-1 and TRBJ1-1): SAVISQKPSRDICQRGTSLTIQCQVDSQVTMMFWYRQQPGQSLTLIATANQGSEATYESGFVIDKFPISRPNLTFSTLTVSNMSPEDSSIYLCSVGRGSLNTEAFFGQGTRLTVV.

This clone was seen a single time. The chain recombines TRBV21-1 with TRBJ1-2; TRBD1, as called in the table, went unchecked against the DNA. TRBV21-1 is a known pseudogene. This CDR3 region has 17 residues. CDR3 amino acids: CASLELETGGACYGYTF. For the CDR3, the DNA is TGTGCCAGCCTAGAACTGGAGACAGGGGGCGCTTGCTATGGCTACACCTTC.

The chain joins TRBV7-6 to TRBJ2-5, with D unclear. The germline gives CDR1 SGHVS, CDR2 FNYEAQ. Trimming left V 0 bases short and J 0 bases short, with 5 bases between. The CDR3 has 14 residues. The CDR3 sequence: CASSLAGDQETQYF. CDR3 sequence (DNA): TGTGCCAGCAGCTTAGCTGGCGACCAAGAGACCCAGTACTTC. The full variable domain, with the rest looked up from reference TRBV7-6 and TRBJ2-5, is GAGVSQSPRYKVTKRGQDVALRCDPISGHVSLYWYRQALGQGPEFLTYFNYEAQQDKSGLPNDRFSAERPEGSISTLTIQRTEQRDSAMYRCASSLAGDQETQYFGPGTRLLVL.

The CDR3 reads CASSPPGANTGELFF. DNA of the CDR3: TGTGCCAGCAGTCCCCCCGGGGCCAACACCGGGGAGCTGTTTTTT. V usage is TRBV6-2 or TRBV6-3 and J usage is TRBJ2-2; tentatively, D is TRBD1 or TRBD2 (5 bases each). The germline V gene has CDR1 MNHEY and CDR2 SVGEGT. This CDR3 spans 15 amino acids. V was clipped by 5 bases and J by 2 bases, with 12 bases between them.